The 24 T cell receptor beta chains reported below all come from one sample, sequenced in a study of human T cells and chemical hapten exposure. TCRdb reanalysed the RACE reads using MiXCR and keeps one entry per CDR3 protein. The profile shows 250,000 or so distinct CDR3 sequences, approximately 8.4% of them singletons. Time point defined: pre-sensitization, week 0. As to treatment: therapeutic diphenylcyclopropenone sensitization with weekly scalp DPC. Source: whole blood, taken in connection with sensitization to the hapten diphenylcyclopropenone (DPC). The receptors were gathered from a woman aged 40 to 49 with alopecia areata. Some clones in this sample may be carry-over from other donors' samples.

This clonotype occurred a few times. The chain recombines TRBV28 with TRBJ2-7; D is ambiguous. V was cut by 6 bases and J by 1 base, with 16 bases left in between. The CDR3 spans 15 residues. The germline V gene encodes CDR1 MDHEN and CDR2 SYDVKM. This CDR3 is CASSLTGFESYEQYF. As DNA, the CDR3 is TGTGCCAGCAGCCTGACTGGATTCGAATCCTACGAGCAGTACTTC.

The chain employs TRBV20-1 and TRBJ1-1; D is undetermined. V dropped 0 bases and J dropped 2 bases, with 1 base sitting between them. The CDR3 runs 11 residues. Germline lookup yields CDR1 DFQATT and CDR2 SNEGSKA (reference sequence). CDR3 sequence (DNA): TGCAGTGCTAGAGATAACACTGAAGCTTTCTTT. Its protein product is CSARDNTEAFF.

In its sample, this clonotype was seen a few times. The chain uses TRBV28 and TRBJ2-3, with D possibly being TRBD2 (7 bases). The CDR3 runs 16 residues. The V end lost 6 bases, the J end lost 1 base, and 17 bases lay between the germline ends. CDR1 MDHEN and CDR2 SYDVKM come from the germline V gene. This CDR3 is CASSPSGGARTDTQYF. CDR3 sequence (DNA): TGTGCCAGCAGCCCATCTGGGGGGGCCCGCACAGATACGCAGTATTTT.

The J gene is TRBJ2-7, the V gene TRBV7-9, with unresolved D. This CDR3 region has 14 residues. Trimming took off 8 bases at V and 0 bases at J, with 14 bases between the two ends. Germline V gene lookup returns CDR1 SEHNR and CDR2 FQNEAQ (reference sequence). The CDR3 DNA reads TGTGCCAGCTCCTCTACAGAGGTCTCCTACGAGCAGTACTTC. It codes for CASSSTEVSYEQYF.

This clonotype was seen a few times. Here the CDR3 reads CASSRDQGQETQYF. CDR3 nucleotides: TGTGCCAGCAGCCGGGACCAGGGGCAAGAGACCCAGTACTTC. The chain couples TRBV7-9 to TRBJ2-5; D may be TRBD1 (6 bases). Germline lookup yields CDR1 SEHNR and CDR2 FQNEAQ (reference sequence). V lost 5 bases, J lost 2 bases, and 12 bases lay in between. This CDR3 spans 14 amino acids.

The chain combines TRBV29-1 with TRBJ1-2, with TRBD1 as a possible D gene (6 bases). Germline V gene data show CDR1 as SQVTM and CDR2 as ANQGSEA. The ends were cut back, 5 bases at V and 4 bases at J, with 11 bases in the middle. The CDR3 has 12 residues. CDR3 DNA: TGCAGCGTTTCAGGGGTGAGCTATGGCTACACCTTC. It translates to CSVSGVSYGYTF.

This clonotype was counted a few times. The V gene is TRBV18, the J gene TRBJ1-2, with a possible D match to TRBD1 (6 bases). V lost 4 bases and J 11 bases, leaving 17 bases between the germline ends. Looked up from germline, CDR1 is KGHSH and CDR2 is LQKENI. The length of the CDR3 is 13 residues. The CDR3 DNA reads TGTGCCAGCTCACGACAGCACAGGGAGAGTTACACCTTC. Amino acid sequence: CASSRQHRESYTF.

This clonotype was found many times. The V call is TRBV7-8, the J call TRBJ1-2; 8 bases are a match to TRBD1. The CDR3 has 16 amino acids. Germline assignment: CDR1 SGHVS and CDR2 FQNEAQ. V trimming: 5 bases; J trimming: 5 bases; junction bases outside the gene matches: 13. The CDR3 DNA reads TGTGCCAGCAGCCCCTTCGAGACAGGGGACTATTATGGCTACACCTTC. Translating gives CASSPFETGDYYGYTF.

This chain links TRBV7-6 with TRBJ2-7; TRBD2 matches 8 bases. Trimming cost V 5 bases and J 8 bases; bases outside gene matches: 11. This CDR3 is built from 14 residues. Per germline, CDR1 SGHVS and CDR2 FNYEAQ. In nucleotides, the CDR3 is TGTGCCAGCAGCCGCCAAAGCGGGAGCGAGCAGCAGTACTTC. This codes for CASSRQSGSEQQYF. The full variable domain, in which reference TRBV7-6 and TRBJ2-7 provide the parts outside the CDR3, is GAGVSQSPRYKVTKRGQDVALRCDPISGHVSLYWYRQALGQGPEFLTYFNYEAQQDKSGLPNDRFSAERPEGSISTLTIQRTEQRDSAMYRCASSRQSGSEQQYFGPGTRLTVT.

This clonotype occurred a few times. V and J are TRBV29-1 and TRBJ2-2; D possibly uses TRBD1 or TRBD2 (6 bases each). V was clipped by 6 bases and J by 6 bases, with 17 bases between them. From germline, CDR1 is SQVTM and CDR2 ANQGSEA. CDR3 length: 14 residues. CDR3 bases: TGCAGCGTCTTAGGGGGGCTAACAGCCGGGGAGCTGTTTTTT. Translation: CSVLGGLTAGELFF.

The DNA for the CDR3 is TGCAGTGCTAGGAAGATCCTCGGACAGGGAGGTCAGCCCCAGCATTTT. Its protein is CSARKILGQGGQPQHF. The rearrangement joins TRBV20-1 to TRBJ1-5; 8 bases align to TRBD1. The ends lost 3 bases at V and 6 bases at J; junction bases unmatched: 13. The CDR3 runs to 16 residues. Germline V gene data show CDR1 as DFQATT and CDR2 as SNEGSKA (reference sequence).

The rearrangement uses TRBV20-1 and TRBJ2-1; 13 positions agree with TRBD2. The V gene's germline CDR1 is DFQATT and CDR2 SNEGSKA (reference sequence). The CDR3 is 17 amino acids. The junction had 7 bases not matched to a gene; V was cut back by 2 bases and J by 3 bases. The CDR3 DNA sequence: TGCAGTGCTAGATTTAGGGGACTAGCGGGGCACTACAATGAGCAGTTCTTC. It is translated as CSARFRGLAGHYNEQFF.

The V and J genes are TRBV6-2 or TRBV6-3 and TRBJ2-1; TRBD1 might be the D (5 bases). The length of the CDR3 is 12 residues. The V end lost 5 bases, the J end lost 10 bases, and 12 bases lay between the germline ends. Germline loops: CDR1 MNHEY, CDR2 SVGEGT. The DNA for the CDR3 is TGTGCCAGCAGTCCAAGGGGTGGGGAGCAGTTCTTC. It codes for CASSPRGGEQFF.

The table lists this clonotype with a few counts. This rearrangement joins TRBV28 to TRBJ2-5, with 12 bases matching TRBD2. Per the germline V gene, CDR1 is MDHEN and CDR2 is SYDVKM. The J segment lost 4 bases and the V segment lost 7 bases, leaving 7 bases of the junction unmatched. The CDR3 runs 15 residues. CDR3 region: CASTGGLAGLETQYF. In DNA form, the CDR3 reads TGTGCCAGCACCGGAGGACTAGCGGGGTTAGAGACCCAGTACTTC.

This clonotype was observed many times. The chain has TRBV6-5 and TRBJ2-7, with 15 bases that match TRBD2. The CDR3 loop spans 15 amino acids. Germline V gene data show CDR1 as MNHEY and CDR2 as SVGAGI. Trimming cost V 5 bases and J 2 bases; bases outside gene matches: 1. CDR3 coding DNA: TGTGCCAGCAGTCGGACTAGCGGGAGGGCCTACGAGCAGTACTTC. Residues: CASSRTSGRAYEQYF.

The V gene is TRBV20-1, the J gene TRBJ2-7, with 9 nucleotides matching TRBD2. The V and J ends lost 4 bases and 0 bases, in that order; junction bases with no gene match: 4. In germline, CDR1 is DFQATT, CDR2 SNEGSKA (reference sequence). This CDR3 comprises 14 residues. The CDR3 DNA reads TGCAGTGCTACGACTAGCGGCCCCTCCTACGAGCAGTACTTC. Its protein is CSATTSGPSYEQYF.

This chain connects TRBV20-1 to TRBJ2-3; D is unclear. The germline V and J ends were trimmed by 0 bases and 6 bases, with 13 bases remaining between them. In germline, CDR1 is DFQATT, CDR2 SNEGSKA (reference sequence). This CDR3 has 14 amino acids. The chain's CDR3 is CSARDLSGPDTQYF. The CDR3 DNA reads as TGCAGTGCTAGAGATCTTTCTGGCCCTGATACGCAGTATTTT.

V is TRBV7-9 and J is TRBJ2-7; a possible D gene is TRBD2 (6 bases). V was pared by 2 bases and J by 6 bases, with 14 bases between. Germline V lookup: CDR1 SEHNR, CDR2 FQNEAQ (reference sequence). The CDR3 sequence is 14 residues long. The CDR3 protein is CASSLRREWGEQYF. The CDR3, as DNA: TGTGCCAGCAGCTTACGGCGGGAATGGGGCGAGCAGTACTTC.

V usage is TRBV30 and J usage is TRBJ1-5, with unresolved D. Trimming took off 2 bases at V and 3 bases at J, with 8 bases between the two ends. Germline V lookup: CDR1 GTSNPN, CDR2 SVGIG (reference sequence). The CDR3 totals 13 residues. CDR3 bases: TGTGCCTGGAGTCGGGGAGCCAATCAGCCCCAGCATTTT. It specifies CAWSRGANQPQHF.

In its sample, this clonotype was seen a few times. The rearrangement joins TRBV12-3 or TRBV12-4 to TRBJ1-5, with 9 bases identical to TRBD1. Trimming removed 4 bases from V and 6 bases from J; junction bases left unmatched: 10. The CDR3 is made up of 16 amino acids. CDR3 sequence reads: CASSYRDRAESQPQHF. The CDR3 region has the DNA TGTGCCAGCAGTTACCGGGACAGGGCAGAAAGTCAGCCCCAGCATTTT.

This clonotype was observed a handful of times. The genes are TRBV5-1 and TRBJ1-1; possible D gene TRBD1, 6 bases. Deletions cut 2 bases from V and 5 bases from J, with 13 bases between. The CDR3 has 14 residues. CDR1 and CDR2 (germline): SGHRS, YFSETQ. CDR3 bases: TGCGCCAGCAGCTTAGGGACATTGGGGACTGAAGCTTTCTTT. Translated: CASSLGTLGTEAFF.

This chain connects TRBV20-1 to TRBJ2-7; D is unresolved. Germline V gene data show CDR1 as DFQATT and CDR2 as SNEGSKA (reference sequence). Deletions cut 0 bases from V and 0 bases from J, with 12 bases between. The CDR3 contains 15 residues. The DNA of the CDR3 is TGCAGTGCTAGAGATCCCCAGGCGAGCTCCTACGAGCAGTACTTC. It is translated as CSARDPQASSYEQYF.

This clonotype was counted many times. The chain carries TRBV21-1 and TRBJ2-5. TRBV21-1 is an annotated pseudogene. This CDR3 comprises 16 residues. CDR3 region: CASSKGLRARQETQYF. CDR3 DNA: TGTGCCAGCAGCAAAGGGCTTCGGGCACGACAAGAGACCCAGTACTTC.

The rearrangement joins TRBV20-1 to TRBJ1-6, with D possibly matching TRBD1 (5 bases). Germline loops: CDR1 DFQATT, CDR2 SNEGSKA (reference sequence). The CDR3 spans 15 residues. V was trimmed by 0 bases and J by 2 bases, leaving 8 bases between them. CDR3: CSAREEGTYNSPLHF. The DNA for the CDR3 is TGCAGTGCTAGAGAGGAGGGGACCTATAATTCACCCCTCCACTTT.